The clone carrying this TCR beta chain was recorded many times. Its antigen is unknown. This entry comes from a study of Graves' ophthalmopathy and Graves' hyperthyroidism. Using RNA transcripts, the TCR beta CDR3 regions were amplified. RT-PCR in the first round used HTBI primers; a second-round multiplex PCR followed. One entry per CDR3 protein, called by TCRdb with MiXCR from the multiplex PCR reads. In the table there are 200,000 to 250,000 distinct CDR3 sequences, roughly 21% of which are singletons. Notes on the study in general: Blood also carried most expanded thyroid clonotypes exceeding 0.001 frequency.

Sequencing was carried out using peripheral blood. This sequence originates from a woman aged 45-60 years with Graves' ophthalmopathy.

In nucleotides, the CDR3 is TGTGCCAGCAGTTCCGGACAGGCAAAAGGGTATGAGCAGTACTTC. Its protein is CASSSGQAKGYEQYF. The rearrangement joins TRBV28 to TRBJ2-7, with 7 bases that match TRBD1. V was pared by 4 bases and J by 7 bases, with 13 bases of the junction left unmatched. Germline assignment: CDR1 MDHEN and CDR2 SYDVKM. There are 15 residues in the CDR3.